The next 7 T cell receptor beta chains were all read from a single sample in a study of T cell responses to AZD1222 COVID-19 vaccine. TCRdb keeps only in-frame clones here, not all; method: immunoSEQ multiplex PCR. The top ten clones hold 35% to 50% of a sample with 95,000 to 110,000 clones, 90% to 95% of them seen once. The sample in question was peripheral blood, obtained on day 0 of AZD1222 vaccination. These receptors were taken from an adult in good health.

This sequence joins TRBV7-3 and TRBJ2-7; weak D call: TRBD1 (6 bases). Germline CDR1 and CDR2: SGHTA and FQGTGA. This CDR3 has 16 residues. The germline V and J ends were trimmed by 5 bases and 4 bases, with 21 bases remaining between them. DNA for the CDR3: TGTGCCAGCAGCCCCTCCGAGCAGGGGCGCTTATACGAGCAGTACTTC. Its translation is CASSPSEQGRLYEQYF.

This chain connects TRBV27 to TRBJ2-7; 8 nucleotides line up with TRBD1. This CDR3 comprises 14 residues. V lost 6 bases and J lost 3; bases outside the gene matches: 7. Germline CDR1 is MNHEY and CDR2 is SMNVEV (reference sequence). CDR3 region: CASRRTGRLYEQYF. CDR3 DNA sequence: TGTGCCAGCAGAAGGACAGGGCGCCTCTACGAGCAGTACTTC.

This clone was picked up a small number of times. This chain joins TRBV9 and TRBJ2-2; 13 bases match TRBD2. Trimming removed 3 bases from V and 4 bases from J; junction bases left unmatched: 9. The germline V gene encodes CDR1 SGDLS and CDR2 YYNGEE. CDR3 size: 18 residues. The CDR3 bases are TGTGCCAGCAGCGCACTAGCGGGAGGGGGATTTGGCACCGGGGAGCTGTTTTTT. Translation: CASSALAGGGFGTGELFF. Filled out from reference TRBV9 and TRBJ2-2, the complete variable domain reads DSGVTQTPKHLITATGQRVTLRCSPRSGDLSVYWYQQSLDQGLQFLIQYYNGEERAKGNILERFSAQQFPDLHSELNLSSLELGDSALYFCASSALAGGGFGTGELFFGEGSRLTVL.

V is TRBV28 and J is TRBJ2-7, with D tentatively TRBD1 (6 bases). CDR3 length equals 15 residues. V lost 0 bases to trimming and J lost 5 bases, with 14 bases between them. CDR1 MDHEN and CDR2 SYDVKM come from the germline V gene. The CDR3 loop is CASSLWATGDNEQYF. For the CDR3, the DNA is TGTGCCAGCAGTTTATGGGCGACAGGCGATAACGAGCAGTACTTC.

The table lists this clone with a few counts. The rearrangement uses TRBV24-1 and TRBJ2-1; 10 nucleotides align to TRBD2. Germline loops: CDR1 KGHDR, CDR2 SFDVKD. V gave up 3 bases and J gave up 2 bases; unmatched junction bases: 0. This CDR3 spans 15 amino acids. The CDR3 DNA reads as TGTGCCACCAGTGATAGCGGGAGGGCCTACAATGAGCAGTTCTTC. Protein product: CATSDSGRAYNEQFF.

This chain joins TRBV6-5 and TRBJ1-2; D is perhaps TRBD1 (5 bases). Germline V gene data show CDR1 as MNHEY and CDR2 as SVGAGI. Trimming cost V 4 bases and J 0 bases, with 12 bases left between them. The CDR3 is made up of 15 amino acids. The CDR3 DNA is TGTGCCAGCAGTTTAGGGGCAGGAGCTAACTATGGCTACACCTTC. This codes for CASSLGAGANYGYTF.

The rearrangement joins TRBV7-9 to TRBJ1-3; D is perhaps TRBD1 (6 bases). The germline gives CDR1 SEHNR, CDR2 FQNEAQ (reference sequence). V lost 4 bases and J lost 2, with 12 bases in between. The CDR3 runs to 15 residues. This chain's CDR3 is CASSSQGSPGNTIYF. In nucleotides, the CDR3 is TGTGCCAGCAGCTCCCAGGGGTCTCCTGGAAACACCATATATTTT.